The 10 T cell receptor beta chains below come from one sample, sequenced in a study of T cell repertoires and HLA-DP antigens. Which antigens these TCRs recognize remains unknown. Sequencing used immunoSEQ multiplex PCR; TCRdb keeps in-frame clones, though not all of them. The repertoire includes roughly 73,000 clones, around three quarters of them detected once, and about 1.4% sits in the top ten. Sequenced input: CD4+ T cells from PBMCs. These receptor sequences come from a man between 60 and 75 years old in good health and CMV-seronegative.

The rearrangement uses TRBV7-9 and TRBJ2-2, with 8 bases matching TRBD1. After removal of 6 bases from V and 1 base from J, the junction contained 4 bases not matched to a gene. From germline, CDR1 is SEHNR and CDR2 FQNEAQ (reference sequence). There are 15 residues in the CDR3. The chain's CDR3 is CASRQTGVNTGELFF. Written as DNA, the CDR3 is TGTGCCAGCAGGCAGACAGGGGTGAACACCGGGGAGCTGTTTTTT.

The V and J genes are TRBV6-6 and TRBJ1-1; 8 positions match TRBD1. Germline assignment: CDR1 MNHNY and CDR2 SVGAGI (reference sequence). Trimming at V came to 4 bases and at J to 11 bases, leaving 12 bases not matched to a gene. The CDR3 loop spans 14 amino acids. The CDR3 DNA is TGTGCCAGCAGTTTCTCGGACAGGGTGTTAAAGGCTTTCTTT. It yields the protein CASSFSDRVLKAFF.

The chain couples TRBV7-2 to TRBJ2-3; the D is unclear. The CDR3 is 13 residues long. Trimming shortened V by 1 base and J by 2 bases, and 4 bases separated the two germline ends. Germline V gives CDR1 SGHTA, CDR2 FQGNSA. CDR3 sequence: CASSLDYTDTQYF. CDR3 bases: TGTGCCAGCAGCTTAGACTACACAGATACGCAGTATTTT.

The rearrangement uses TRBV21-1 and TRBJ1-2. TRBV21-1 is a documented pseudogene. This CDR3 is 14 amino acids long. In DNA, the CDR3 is TGTGCCAGCAGCAAAGGTACTTCCCTCTTAGGCTACACCTTC. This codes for CASSKGTSLLGYTF.

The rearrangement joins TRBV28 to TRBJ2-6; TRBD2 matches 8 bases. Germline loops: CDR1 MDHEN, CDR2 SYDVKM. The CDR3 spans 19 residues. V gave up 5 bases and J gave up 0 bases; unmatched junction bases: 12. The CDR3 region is CASSPHGQRGNSGANVLTF. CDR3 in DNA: TGTGCCAGCAGTCCCCATGGGCAGCGGGGGAACTCTGGGGCCAACGTCCTGACTTTC. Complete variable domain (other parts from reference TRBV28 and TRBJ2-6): DVKVTQSSRYLVKRTGEKVFLECVQDMDHENMFWYRQDPGLGLRLIYFSYDVKMKEKGDIPEGYSVSREKKERFSLILESASTNQTSMYLCASSPHGQRGNSGANVLTFGAGSRLTVL.

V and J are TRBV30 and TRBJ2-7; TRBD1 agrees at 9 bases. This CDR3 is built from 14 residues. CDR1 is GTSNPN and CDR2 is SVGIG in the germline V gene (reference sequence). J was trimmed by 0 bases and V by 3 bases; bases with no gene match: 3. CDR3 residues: CAWRGQGTSYEQYV. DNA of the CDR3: TGTGCCTGGAGAGGACAGGGGACCTCCTACGAGCAGTACGTC.

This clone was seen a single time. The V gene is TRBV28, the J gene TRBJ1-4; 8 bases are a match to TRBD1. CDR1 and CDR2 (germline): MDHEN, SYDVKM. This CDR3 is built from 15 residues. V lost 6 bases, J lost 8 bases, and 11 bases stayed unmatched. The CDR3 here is CASSPDRGFFEKLFF. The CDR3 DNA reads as TGTGCCAGCAGCCCCGACAGGGGATTCTTCGAAAAACTGTTTTTT.

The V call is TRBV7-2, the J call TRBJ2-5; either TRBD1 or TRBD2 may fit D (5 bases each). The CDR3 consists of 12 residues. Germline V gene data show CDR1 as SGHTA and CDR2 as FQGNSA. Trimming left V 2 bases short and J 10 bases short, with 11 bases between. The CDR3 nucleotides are TGTGCCAGCAGCTTAATGGGGGAAATCCAGTACTTC. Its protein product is CASSLMGEIQYF.

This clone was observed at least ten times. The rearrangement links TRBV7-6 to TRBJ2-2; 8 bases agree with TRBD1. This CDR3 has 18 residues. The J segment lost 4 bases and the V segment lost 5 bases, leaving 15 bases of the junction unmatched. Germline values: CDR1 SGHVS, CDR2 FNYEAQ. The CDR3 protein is CASSLQIPDRAGTGELFF. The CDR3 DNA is TGTGCCAGCAGCCTTCAAATACCGGACAGGGCGGGCACCGGGGAGCTGTTTTTT. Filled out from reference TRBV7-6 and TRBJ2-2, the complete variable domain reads GAGVSQSPRYKVTKRGQDVALRCDPISGHVSLYWYRQALGQGPEFLTYFNYEAQQDKSGLPNDRFSAERPEGSISTLTIQRTEQRDSAMYRCASSLQIPDRAGTGELFFGEGSRLTVL.

The CDR3, as DNA: TGTGCCAGCAGCTTAGACTCTAGCTGGTCCGAGCAGTACGTC. Its protein product is CASSLDSSWSEQYV. The chain employs TRBV7-9 and TRBJ2-7, with D possibly matching TRBD2 (5 bases). V dropped 1 base and J dropped 6 bases, with 13 bases sitting between them. Germline V gene lookup returns CDR1 SEHNR and CDR2 FQNEAQ (reference sequence). CDR3 length: 14 residues.